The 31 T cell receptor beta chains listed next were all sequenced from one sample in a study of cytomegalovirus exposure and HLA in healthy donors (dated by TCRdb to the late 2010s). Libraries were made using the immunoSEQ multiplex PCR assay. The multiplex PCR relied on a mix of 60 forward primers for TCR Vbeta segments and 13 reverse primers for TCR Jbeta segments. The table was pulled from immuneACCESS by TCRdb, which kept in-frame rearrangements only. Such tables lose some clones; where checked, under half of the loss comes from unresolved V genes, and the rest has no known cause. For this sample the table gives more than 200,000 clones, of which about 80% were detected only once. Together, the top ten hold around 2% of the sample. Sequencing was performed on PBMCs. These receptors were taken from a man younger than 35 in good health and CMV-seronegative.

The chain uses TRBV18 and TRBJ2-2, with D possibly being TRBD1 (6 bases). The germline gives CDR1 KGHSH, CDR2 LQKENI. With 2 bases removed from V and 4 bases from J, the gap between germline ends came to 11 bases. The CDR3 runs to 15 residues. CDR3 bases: TGTGCCAGCTCACCATCTCTGGACAGCACCGGGGAGCTGTTTTTT. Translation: CASSPSLDSTGELFF.

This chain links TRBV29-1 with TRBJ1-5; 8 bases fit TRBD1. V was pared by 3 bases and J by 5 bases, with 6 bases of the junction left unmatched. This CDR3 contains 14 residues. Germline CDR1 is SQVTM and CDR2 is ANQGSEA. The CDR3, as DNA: TGCAGCGTTGAGGACAGGGCAGCGGATCAGCCCCAGCATTTT. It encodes CSVEDRAADQPQHF.

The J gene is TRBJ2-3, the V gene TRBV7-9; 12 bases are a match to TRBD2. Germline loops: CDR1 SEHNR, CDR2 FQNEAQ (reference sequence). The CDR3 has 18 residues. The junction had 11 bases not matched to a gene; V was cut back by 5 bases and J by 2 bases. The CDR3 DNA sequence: TGTGCCAGCAGCGCACGTCCTAGCGGGGGGGTGAACACAGATACGCAGTATTTT. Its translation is CASSARPSGGVNTDTQYF.

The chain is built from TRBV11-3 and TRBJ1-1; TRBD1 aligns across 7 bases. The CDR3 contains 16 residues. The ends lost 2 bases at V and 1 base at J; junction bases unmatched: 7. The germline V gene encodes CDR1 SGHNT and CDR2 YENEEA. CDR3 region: CASSLLGRGANTEAFF. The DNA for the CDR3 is TGTGCCAGCAGCTTACTCGGCAGGGGGGCGAACACTGAAGCTTTCTTT.

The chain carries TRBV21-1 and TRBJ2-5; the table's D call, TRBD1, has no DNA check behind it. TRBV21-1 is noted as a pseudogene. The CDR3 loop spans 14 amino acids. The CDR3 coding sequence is TGTGCCAGCAGCCAGGACAGAACCCAAGAGACCCAGTACTTC. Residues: CASSQDRTQETQYF.

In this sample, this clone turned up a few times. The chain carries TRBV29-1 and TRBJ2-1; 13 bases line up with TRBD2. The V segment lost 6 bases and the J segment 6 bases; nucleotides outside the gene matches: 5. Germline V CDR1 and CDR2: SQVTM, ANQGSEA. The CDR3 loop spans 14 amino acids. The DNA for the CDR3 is TGCAGCGTGGCGGGACTAGCGGGAACCAATGAGCAGTTCTTC. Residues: CSVAGLAGTNEQFF.

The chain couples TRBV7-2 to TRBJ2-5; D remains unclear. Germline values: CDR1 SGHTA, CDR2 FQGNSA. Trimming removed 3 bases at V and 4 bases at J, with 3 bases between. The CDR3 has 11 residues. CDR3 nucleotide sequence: TGTGCCAGCAGCTTCAGAGAGACCCAGTACTTC. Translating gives CASSFRETQYF.

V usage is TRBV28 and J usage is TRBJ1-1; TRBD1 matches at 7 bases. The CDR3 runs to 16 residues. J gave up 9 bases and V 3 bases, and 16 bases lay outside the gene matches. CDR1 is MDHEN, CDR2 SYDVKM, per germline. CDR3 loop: CASSLGPGKGALQAFF. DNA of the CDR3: TGTGCCAGCAGTTTGGGCCCGGGGAAGGGGGCTCTGCAAGCTTTCTTT.

In DNA form, the CDR3 reads TGCGCCAGCAGCCAGGATTCAGGGGGAACTGGAAACACCATATATTTT. Protein product: CASSQDSGGTGNTIYF. The chain couples TRBV4-3 to TRBJ1-3; 7 bases agree with TRBD1. CDR1 and CDR2 from the germline V gene are LGHNA and YSLEER. The CDR3 runs to 16 residues. J was trimmed by 2 bases and V by 3 bases; bases with no gene match: 7.

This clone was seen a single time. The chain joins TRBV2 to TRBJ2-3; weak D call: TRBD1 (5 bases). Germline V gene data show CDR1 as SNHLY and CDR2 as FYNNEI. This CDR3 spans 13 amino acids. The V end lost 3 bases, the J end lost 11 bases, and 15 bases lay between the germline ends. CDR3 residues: CASSDSQGTGQYF. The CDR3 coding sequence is TGTGCCAGCAGTGATAGCCAGGGAACGGGGCAGTATTTT.

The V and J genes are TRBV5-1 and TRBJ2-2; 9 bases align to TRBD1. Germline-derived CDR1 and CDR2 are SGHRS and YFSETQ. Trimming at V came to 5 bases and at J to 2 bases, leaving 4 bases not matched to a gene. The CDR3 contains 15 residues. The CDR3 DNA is TGCGCCAGCAGACTGGGACAGGGCAACACCGGGGAGCTGTTTTTT. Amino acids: CASRLGQGNTGELFF.

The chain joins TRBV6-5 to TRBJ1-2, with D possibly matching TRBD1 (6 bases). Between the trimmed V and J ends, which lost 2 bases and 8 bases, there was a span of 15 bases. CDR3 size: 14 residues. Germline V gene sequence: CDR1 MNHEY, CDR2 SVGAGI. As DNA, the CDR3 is TGTGCCAGCAGTTACGGGCGGGGGGCGATAGGCTACACCTTC. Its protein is CASSYGRGAIGYTF.

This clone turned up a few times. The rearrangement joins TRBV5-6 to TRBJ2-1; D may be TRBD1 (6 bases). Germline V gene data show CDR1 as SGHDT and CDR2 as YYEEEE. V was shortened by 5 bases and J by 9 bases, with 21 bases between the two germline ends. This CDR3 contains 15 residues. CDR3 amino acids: CASSLITGIFGEQFF. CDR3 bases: TGTGCCAGCAGTCTTATTACAGGGATCTTTGGTGAGCAGTTCTTC. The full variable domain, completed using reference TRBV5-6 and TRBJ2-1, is DAGVTQSPTHLIKTRGQQVTLRCSPKSGHDTVSWYQQALGQGPQFIFQYYEEEERQRGNFPDRFSGHQFPNYSSELNVNALLLGDSALYLCASSLITGIFGEQFFGPGTRLTVL.

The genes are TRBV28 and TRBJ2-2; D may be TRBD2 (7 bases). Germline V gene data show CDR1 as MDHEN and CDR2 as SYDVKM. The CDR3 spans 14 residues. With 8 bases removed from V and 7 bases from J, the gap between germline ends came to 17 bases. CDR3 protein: CASLEGGPGGELFF. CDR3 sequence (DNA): TGTGCCAGCCTAGAGGGGGGGCCCGGCGGGGAGCTGTTTTTT.

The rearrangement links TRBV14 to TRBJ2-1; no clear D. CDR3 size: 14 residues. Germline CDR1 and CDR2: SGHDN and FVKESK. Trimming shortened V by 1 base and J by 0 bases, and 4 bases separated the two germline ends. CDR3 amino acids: CASSQGGSYNEQFF. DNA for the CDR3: TGTGCCAGCAGCCAAGGCGGCTCCTACAATGAGCAGTTCTTC.

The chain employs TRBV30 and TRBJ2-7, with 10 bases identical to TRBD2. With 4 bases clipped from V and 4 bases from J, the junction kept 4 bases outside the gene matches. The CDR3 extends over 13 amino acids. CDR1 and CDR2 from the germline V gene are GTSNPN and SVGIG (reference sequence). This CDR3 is CAWTWTSGYEQYF. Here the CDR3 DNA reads TGTGCCTGGACTTGGACTAGCGGATACGAGCAGTACTTC.

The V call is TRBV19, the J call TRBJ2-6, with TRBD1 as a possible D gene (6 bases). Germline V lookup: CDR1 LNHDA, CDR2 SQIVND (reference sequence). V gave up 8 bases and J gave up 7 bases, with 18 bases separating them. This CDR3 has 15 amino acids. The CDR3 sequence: CASAVAGQNANVLTF. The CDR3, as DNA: TGTGCCAGTGCCGTGGCCGGACAGAATGCCAACGTCCTGACTTTC. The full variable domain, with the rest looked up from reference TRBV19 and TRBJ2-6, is DGGITQSPKYLFRKEGQNVTLSCEQNLNHDAMYWYRQDPGQGLRLIYYSQIVNDFQKGDIAEGYSVSREKKESFPLTVTSAQKNPTAFYLCASAVAGQNANVLTFGAGSRLTVL.

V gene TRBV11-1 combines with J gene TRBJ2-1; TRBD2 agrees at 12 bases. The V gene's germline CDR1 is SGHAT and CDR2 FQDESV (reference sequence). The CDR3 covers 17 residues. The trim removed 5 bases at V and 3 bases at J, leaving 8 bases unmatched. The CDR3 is CASSPRLAGDIYNEQFF. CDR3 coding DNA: TGTGCCAGCAGCCCCCGACTAGCGGGGGATATCTACAATGAGCAGTTCTTC.

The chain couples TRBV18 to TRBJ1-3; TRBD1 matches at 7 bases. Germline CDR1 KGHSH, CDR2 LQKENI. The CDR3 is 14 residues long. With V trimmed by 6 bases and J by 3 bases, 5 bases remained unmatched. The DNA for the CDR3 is TGTGCCAGCTCGCCCGGGACAGATGGAAACACCATATATTTT. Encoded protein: CASSPGTDGNTIYF. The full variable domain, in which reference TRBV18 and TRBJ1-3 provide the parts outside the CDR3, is NAGVMQNPRHLVRRRGQEARLRCSPMKGHSHVYWYRQLPEEGLKFMVYLQKENIIDESGMPKERFSAEFPKEGPSILRIQQVVRGDSAAYFCASSPGTDGNTIYFGEGSWLTVV.

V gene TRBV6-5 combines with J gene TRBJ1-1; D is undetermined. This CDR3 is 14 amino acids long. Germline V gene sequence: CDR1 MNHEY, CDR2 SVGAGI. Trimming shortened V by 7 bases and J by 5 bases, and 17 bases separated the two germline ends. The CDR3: CASTQWPLRTEAFF. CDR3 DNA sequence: TGTGCCAGCACGCAATGGCCCCTCCGAACTGAAGCTTTCTTT.

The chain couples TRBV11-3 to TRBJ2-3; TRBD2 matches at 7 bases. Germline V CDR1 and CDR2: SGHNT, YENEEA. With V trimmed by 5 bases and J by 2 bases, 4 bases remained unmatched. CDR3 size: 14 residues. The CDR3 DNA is TGTGCCAGCAGCGCGGGAGAGGTCACAGATACGCAGTATTTT. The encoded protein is CASSAGEVTDTQYF.

As DNA, the CDR3 is TGTGCCAGCAGCGAGGGGGTAGCGATAGGTGGGGAGCTGTTTTTT. Translation gives CASSEGVAIGGELFF. The chain recombines TRBV9 with TRBJ2-2; D possibly corresponds to TRBD1 (6 bases). The germline V and J ends were trimmed by 3 bases and 8 bases, with 17 bases remaining between them. The CDR3 loop spans 15 amino acids. Per the germline V gene, CDR1 is SGDLS and CDR2 is YYNGEE. Variable domain in full (rest from reference TRBV9 and TRBJ2-2): DSGVTQTPKHLITATGQRVTLRCSPRSGDLSVYWYQQSLDQGLQFLIQYYNGEERAKGNILERFSAQQFPDLHSELNLSSLELGDSALYFCASSEGVAIGGELFFGEGSRLTVL.

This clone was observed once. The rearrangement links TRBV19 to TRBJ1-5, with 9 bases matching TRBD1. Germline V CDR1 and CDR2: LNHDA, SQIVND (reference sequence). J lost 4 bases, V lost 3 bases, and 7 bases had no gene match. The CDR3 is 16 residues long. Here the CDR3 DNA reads TGTGCCAGTAGTATGGTAGGGGACAGGGAAAATCAGCCCCAGCATTTT. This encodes CASSMVGDRENQPQHF.

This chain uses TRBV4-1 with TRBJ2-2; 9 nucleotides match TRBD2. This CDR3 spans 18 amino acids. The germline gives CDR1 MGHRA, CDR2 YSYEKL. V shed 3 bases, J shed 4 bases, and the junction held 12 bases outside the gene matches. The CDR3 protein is CASSQALAGYPSTGELFF. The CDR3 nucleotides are TGCGCCAGCAGCCAGGCACTAGCGGGCTACCCGAGCACCGGGGAGCTGTTTTTT.

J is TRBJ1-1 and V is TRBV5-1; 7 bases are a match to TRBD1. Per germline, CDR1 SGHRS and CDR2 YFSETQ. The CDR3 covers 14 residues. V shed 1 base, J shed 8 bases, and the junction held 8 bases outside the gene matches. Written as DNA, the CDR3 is TGCGCCAGCAGCTTGCAAGGGGGCGTCCCCGAAGCTTTCTTT. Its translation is CASSLQGGVPEAFF.

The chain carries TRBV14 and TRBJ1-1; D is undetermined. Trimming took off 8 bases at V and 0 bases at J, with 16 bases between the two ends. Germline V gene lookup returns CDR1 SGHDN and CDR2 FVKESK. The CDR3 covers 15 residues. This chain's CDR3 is CASHGVRALNTEAFF. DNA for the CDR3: TGTGCCAGCCACGGGGTGAGGGCGTTGAACACTGAAGCTTTCTTT.

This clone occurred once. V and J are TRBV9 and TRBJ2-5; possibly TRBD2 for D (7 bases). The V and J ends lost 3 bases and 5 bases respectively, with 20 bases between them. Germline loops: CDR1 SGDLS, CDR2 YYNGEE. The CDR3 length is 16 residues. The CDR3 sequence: CASSEGGAGPSETQYF. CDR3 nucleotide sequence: TGTGCCAGCAGCGAGGGGGGAGCGGGGCCCTCGGAGACCCAGTACTTC.

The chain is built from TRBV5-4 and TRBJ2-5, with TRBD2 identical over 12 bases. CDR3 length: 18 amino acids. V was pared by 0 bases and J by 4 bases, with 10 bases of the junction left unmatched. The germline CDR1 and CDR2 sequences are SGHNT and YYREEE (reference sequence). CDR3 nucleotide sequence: TGTGCCAGCAGCTTGGGACTAGCGGGGGCCCCGGGGATAGAGACCCAGTACTTC. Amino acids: CASSLGLAGAPGIETQYF.

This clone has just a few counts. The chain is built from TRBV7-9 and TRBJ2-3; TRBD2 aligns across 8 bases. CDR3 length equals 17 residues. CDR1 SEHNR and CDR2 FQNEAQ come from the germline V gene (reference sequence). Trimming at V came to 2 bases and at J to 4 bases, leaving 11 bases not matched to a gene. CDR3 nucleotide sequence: TGTGCCAGCAGCTTATATCCAGCGGGAGTACTGGCAGATACGCAGTATTTT. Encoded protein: CASSLYPAGVLADTQYF.

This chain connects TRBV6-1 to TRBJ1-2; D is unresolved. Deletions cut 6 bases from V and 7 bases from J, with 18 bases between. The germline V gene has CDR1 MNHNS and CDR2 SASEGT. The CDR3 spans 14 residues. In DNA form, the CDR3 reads TGTGCCAGCAGGGACTATTCTGAATCTTTTGGCTACACCTTC. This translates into CASRDYSESFGYTF.

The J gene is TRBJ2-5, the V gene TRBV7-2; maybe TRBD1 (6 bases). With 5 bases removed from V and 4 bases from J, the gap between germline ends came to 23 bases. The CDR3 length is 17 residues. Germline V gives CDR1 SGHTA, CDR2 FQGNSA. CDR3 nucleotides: TGTGCCAGCAGCAGCCACCGTCGAGAACAGGGAAGAGAGACCCAGTACTTC. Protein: CASSSHRREQGRETQYF.